The present T cell receptor (beta chain) was sequenced within a study of cytomegalovirus exposure and HLA in healthy donors. As regards this clone: The antigen is not known.

Germline V CDR1 and CDR2: MDHEN, SYDVKM. Trimming removed 11 bases from V and 0 bases from J; junction bases left unmatched: 9. The length of the CDR3 is 15 residues. While the first cohort had around 700 subjects, the donors belonged to the separate validation cohort of roughly 130 subjects. Study-level points and caveats: Cytomegalovirus association was assigned to more than 150 TCR beta chains.

The repertoire was sequenced with immunoSEQ multiplex PCR; TCRdb's copy has only in-frame clones and lacks some. The table has around 49,000 clones, over 85% seen once. The J gene is TRBJ2-4, the V gene TRBV28; 8 positions match TRBD2. The specimen was PBMCs. The clonotype originates from a woman between 18 and 29 years old in good health and CMV-seropositive. CDR3: CACSLAGTAKNIQYF. CDR3 coding DNA: TGTGCCTGCTCCCTAGCGGGTACAGCCAAAAACATTCAGTACTTC.